The clone carrying this TCR beta chain was seen a single time. Its antigen remains unknown. The entry originates in a study of immune evolution from preneoplasia to lung adenocarcinoma. Findings of the study overall: Top clone frequencies peaked in normal lung, apparently declining through invasive adenocarcinoma. Compared with EGFR-mutant or double wild-type lesions, KRAS-mutant nodules were more clonal.

This CDR3 is built from 16 residues. Germline lookup yields CDR1 SGHTA and CDR2 FQGNSA. The V and J ends lost 2 bases and 2 bases, in that order; junction bases with no gene match: 7. Assay: immunoSEQ multiplex PCR; the TCRdb copy retains only in-frame clones and omits some. The sample lists 9,500 to 10,000 clones, 60% to 80% occurring once. This clonotype originated in an older person with lung adenocarcinoma. The chain carries TRBV7-2 and TRBJ2-3, with TRBD2 identical over 7 bases. Sequenced input: FFPE lung adenocarcinoma in situ tissue. This CDR3 reads CASSLYRLAATDTQYF. CDR3 sequence (DNA): TGTGCCAGCAGCTTATATCGACTAGCAGCCACAGATACGCAGTATTTT.